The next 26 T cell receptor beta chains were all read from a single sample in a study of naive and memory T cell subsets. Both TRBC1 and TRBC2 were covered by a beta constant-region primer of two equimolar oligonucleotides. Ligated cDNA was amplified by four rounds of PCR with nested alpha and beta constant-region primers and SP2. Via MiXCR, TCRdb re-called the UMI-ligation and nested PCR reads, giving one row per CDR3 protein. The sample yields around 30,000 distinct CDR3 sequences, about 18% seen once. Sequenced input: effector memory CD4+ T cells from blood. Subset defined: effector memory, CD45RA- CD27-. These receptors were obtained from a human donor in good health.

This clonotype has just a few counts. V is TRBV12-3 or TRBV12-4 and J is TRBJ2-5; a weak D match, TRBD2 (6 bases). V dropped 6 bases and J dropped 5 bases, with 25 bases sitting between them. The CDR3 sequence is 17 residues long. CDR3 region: CASSFDRTLAKDETQYF. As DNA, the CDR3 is TGTGCCAGCAGCTTTGATCGAACTCTAGCGAAAGACGAGACCCAGTACTTC.

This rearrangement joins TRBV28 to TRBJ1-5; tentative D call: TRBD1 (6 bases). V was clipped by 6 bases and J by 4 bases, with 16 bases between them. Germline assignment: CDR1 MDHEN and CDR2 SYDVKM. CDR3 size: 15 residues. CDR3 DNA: TGTGCCAGCAGGCCCGGGGGGGGCGAGAATCAGCCCCAGCATTTT. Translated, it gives CASRPGGGENQPQHF.

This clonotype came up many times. As DNA, the CDR3 is TGCAGTGCCCAGGGACTAGCGGGAGTGTACGAGCAGTACTTC. It yields the protein CSAQGLAGVYEQYF. This chain uses TRBV20-1 with TRBJ2-7, with 14 bases that match TRBD2. Trimming at V came to 6 bases and at J to 4 bases, leaving 5 bases not matched to a gene. Germline-derived CDR1 and CDR2 are DFQATT and SNEGSKA (reference sequence). This CDR3 is 14 amino acids long.

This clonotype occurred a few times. This CDR3 reads CASIARGDRNTEAFF. The CDR3 DNA reads TGTGCCAGTATCGCGCGGGGGGACAGGAACACTGAAGCTTTCTTT. This chain connects TRBV19 to TRBJ1-1, with TRBD1 identical over 7 bases. The CDR3 contains 15 residues. The V gene's germline CDR1 is LNHDA and CDR2 SQIVND (reference sequence). The junction had 9 bases not matched to a gene; V was cut back by 7 bases and J by 1 base. The full variable domain, completed using reference TRBV19 and TRBJ1-1, is DGGITQSPKYLFRKEGQNVTLSCEQNLNHDAMYWYRQDPGQGLRLIYYSQIVNDFQKGDIAEGYSVSREKKESFPLTVTSAQKNPTAFYLCASIARGDRNTEAFFGQGTRLTVV.

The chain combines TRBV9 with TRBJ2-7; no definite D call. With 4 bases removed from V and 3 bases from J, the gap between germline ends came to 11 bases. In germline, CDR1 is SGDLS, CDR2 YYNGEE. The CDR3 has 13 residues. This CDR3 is CASSLGPRYEQYF. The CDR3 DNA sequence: TGTGCCAGCAGCCTCGGGCCCCGCTACGAGCAGTACTTC.

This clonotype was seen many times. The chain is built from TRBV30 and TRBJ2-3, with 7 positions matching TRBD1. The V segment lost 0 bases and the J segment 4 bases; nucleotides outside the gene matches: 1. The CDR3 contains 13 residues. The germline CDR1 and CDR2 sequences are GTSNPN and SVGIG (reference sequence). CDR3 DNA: TGTGCCTGGAGTGTCAGGGGGTCAGATACGCAGTATTTT. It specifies CAWSVRGSDTQYF.

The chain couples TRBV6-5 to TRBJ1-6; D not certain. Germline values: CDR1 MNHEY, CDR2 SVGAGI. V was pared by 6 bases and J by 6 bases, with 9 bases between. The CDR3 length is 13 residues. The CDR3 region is CASSGRTNSPLHF. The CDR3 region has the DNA TGTGCCAGCAGCGGACGGACTAATTCACCCCTCCACTTT.

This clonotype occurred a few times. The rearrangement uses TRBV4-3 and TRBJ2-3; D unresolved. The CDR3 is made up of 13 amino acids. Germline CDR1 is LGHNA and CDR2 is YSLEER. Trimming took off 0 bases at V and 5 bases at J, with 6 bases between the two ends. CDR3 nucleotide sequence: TGCGCCAGCAGCCAAGAACGTCGAGATACGCAGTATTTT. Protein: CASSQERRDTQYF.

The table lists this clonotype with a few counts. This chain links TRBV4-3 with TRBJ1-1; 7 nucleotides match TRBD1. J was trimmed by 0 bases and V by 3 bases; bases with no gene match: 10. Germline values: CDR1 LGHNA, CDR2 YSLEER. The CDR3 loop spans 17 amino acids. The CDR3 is CASSQRTGGGVNTEAFF. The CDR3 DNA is TGCGCCAGCAGCCAGAGGACAGGCGGGGGCGTGAACACTGAAGCTTTCTTT.

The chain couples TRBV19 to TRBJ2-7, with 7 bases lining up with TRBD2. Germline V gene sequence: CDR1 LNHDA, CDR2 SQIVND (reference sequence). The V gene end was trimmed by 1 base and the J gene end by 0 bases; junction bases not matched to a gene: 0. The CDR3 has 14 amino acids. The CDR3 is CASSIGLASYEQYF. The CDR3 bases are TGTGCCAGTAGTATAGGACTAGCCTCCTACGAGCAGTACTTC.

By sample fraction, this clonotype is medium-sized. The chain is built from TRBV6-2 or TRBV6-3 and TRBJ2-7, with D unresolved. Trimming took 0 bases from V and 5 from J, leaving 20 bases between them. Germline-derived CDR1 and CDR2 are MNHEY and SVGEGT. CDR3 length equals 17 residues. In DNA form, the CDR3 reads TGTGCCAGCAGTTACTCGCTCTGGCGGCTAACCCAGGACGAGCAGTACTTC. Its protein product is CASSYSLWRLTQDEQYF.

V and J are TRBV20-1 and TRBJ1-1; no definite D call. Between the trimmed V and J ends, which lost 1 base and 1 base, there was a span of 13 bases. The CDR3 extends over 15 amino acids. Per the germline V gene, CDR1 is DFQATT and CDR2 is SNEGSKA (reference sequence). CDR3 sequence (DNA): TGCAGTGCTAGAGGCGCGGGCCGAAAGAACACTGAAGCTTTCTTT. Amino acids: CSARGAGRKNTEAFF.

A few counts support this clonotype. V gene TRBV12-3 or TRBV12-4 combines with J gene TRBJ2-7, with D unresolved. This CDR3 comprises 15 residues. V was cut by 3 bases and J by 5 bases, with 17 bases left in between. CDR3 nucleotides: TGTGCCAGCAGTTTTCTTACCGGGTTTCGGAACGAGCAGTACTTC. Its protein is CASSFLTGFRNEQYF.

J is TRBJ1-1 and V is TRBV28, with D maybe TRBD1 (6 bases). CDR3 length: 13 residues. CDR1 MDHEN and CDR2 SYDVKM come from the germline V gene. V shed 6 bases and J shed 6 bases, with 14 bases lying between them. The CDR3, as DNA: TGTGCCAGCAGGGGGGGACACTTCTCTGAAGCTTTCTTT. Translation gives CASRGGHFSEAFF.

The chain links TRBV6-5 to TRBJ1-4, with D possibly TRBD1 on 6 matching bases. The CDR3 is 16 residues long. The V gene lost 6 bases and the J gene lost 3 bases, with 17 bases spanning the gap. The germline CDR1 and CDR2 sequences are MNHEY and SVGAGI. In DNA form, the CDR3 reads TGTGCCAGCAGAGGCCAGGGGAGACGAGCTAATGAAAAACTGTTTTTT. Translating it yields CASRGQGRRANEKLFF.

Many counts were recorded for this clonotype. CDR3 loop: CASSARDGSNSPLHF. The CDR3, as DNA: TGTGCCAGCAGTGCCCGGGACGGGTCTAATTCACCCCTCCACTTT. V usage is TRBV6-4 and J usage is TRBJ1-6; D is perhaps TRBD1 (5 bases). The V gene lost 4 bases and the J gene lost 6 bases, with 13 bases spanning the gap. This CDR3 has 15 amino acids. Germline assignment: CDR1 MRHNA and CDR2 SNTAGT.

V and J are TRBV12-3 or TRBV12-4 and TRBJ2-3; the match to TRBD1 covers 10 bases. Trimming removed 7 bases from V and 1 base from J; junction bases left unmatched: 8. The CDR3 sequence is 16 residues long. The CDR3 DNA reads TGTGCCAGCACCCGGGACAGGGGCGCGGGCACAGATACGCAGTATTTT. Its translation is CASTRDRGAGTDTQYF.

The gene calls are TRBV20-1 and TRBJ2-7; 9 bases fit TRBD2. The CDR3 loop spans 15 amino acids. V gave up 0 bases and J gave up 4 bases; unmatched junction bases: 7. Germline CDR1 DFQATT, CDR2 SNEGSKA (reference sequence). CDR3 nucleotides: TGCAGTGCTAGAGATTTTGCGGGAGGGCGTTACGAGCAGTACTTC. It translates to CSARDFAGGRYEQYF.

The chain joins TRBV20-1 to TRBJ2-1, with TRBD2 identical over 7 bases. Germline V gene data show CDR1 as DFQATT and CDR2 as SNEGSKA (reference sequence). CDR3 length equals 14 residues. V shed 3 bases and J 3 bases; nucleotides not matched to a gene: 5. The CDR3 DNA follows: TGCAGTGCTAGTCGACTAGCAGACTACAATGAGCAGTTCTTC. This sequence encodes CSASRLADYNEQFF.

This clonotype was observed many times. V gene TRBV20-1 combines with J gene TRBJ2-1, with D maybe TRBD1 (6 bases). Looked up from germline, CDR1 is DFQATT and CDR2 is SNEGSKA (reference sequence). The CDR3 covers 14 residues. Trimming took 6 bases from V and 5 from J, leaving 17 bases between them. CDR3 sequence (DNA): TGCAGTGCCAGGGGCAGCGTCCTTCACAATGAGCAGTTCTTC. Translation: CSARGSVLHNEQFF.

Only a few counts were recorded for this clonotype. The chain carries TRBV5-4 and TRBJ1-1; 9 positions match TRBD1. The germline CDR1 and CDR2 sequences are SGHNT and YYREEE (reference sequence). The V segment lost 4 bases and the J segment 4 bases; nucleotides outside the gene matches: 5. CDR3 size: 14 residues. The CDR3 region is CASSTRQGGTEAFF. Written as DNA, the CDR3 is TGTGCCAGCAGCACCCGACAGGGGGGCACTGAAGCTTTCTTT.

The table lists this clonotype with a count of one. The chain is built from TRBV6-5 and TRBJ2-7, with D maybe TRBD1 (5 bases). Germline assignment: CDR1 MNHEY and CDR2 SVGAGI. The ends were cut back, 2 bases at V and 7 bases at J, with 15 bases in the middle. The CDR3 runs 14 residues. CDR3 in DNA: TGTGCCAGCAGTTACCGCCGACAGAGCTGGGAGCAGTACTTC. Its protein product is CASSYRRQSWEQYF.

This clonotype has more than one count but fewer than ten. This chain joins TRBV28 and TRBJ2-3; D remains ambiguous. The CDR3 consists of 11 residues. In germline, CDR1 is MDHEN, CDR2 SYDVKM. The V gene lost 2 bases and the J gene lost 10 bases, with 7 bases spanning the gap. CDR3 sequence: CASSLGVAQYF. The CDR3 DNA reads TGTGCCAGCAGTTTAGGAGTCGCGCAGTATTTT. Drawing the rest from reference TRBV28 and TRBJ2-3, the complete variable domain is DVKVTQSSRYLVKRTGEKVFLECVQDMDHENMFWYRQDPGLGLRLIYFSYDVKMKEKGDIPEGYSVSREKKERFSLILESASTNQTSMYLCASSLGVAQYFGPGTRLTVL.

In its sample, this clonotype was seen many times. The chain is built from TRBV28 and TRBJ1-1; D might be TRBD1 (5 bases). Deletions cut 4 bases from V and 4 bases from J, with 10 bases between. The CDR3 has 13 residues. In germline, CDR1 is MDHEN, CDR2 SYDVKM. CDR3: CASSSRDRTEAFF. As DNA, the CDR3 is TGTGCCAGCAGTTCCCGGGACCGCACTGAAGCTTTCTTT. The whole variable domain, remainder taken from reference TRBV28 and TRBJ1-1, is DVKVTQSSRYLVKRTGEKVFLECVQDMDHENMFWYRQDPGLGLRLIYFSYDVKMKEKGDIPEGYSVSREKKERFSLILESASTNQTSMYLCASSSRDRTEAFFGQGTRLTVV.

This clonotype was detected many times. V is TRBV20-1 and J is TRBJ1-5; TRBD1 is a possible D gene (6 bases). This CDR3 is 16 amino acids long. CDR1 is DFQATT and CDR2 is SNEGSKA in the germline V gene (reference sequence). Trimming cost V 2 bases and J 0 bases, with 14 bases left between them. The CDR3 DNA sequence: TGCAGTGCTAGATCATCCGACAGGTATAGCAATCAGCCCCAGCATTTT. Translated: CSARSSDRYSNQPQHF.

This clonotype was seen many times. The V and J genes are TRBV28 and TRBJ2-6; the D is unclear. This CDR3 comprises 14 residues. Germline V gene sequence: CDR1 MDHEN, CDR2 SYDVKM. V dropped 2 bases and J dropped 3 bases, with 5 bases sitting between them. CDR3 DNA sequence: TGTGCCAGCAGTTTAATTTATGGGGCCAACGTCCTGACTTTC. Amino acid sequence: CASSLIYGANVLTF.